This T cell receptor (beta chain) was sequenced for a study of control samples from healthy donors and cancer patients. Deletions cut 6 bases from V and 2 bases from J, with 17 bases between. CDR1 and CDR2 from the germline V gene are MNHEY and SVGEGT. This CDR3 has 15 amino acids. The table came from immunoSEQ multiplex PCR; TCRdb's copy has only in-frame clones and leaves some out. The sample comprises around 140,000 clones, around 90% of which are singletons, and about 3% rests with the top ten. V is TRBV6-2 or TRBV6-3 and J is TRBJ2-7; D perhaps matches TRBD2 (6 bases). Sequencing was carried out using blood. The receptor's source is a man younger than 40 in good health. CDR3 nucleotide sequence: TGTGCCAGCAGCCCCGGGGGTGGGATTGCCTACGAGCAGTACTTC. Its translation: CASSPGGGIAYEQYF.